This TCR beta chain was identified in a study of Ad26.COV2.S vaccination and SARS-CoV-2 variants. This clone was recorded only once. Its antigen is not identified. Treatment reported: approximately 18 received Ad26.COV2.S at low or high dose, single or two shots; a few received placebo; per-sample allocation not given. Samples came from day 63 after the first vaccine or placebo injection. General study findings and limits: Placebo recipients had lower spike-specific TCR breadth than vaccine recipients. Placebo and vaccine recipients had non-spike TCR breadth that was similar.

Produced via immunoSEQ multiplex PCR; TCRdb's table is partial and in-frame only. Of about 400,000 clones in the sample, 89% were seen once. The sample was peripheral blood, taken in a trial of Ad26.COV2.S vaccine versus placebo. The sequence was collected from a person between 18 and 60 years old who received the Ad26.COV2.S COVID-19 vaccine or a placebo.

In nucleotides, the CDR3 is TGTGCCAGCAGTCCAACGACTAGCGGGGGGTCCTACGAGCAGTACTTC. Its protein product is CASSPTTSGGSYEQYF. The chain carries TRBV25-1 and TRBJ2-7; 13 nucleotides match TRBD2. In germline, CDR1 is MGHDK, CDR2 SYGVNS. The CDR3 length is 16 residues. The junction had 5 bases not matched to a gene; V was cut back by 5 bases and J by 1 base.